Below are 21 T cell receptor beta chains sequenced from a single sample in a study of cytomegalovirus exposure and HLA in healthy donors. With 60 Vbeta and 13 Jbeta primers, the PCR was carried out. Method: immunoSEQ multiplex PCR; TCRdb's copy keeps in-frame clones and lacks some. The repertoire holds approximately 150,000 clones, with approximately 80% as singletons. Input material: PBMCs. The receptors stem from a woman aged 40 to 55 in good health and CMV-seronegative.

The chain is built from TRBV11-3 and TRBJ2-7; D call uncertain. The V gene lost 3 bases and the J gene lost 5 bases, with 11 bases spanning the gap. Germline V gene sequence: CDR1 SGHNT, CDR2 YENEEA. This CDR3 has 13 amino acids. The CDR3: CASSFSEEDEQYF. Written as DNA, the CDR3 is TGTGCCAGCAGCTTTTCCGAAGAGGACGAGCAGTACTTC.

This rearrangement joins TRBV10-2 to TRBJ2-7; D is possibly TRBD2 (6 bases). From germline, CDR1 is WSHSY and CDR2 SAAADI. The CDR3 has 15 amino acids. V lost 2 bases and J 1 base, leaving 12 bases between the germline ends. DNA of the CDR3: TGCGCCAGCAGTGAGGGGGCGGGGAGGTCCTACGAGCAGTACTTC. This codes for CASSEGAGRSYEQYF.

The sample holds one count of this clone. The chain employs TRBV28 and TRBJ2-3; 8 nucleotides align to TRBD2. CDR3 size: 17 residues. Germline lookup yields CDR1 MDHEN and CDR2 SYDVKM. Trimming took 9 bases from V and 1 from J; bases not matched to a gene: 15. In DNA, the CDR3 is TGTGCCAGAGGGAGACGGGAGGGCCTCGCAGGCACAGATACGCAGTATTTT. Protein sequence: CARGRREGLAGTDTQYF.

The chain couples TRBV10-1 to TRBJ1-1; D is unresolved. Germline CDR1 WNHNN, CDR2 SYGVQD (reference sequence). V was shortened by 7 bases and J by 0 bases, with 9 bases between the two germline ends. The CDR3 length is 13 residues. The CDR3 bases are TGCGCCAGCACGGCGGATTTGAACACTGAAGCTTTCTTT. It is translated as CASTADLNTEAFF.

The chain joins TRBV28 to TRBJ2-3, with 11 bases matching TRBD2. The length of the CDR3 is 16 residues. Trimming cost V 8 bases and J 4 bases; bases outside gene matches: 11. CDR1 MDHEN and CDR2 SYDVKM come from the germline V gene. The CDR3 DNA sequence: TGTGCCAGCGTACCCCGCCTAGCGGGGGGCCCAGATACGCAGTATTTT. Translation gives CASVPRLAGGPDTQYF.

The chain links TRBV19 to TRBJ1-2, with D maybe TRBD1 (5 bases). CDR1 is LNHDA, CDR2 SQIVND, per germline (reference sequence). This CDR3 contains 13 residues. V lost 3 bases, J lost 4 bases, and 9 bases lay in between. Written as DNA, the CDR3 is TGTGCCAGTAGTATGGGGCACTTCTATGGCTACACCTTC. Residues: CASSMGHFYGYTF.

This clone appeared a single time. V is TRBV2 and J is TRBJ2-3, with TRBD2 matching 8 bases. V lost 6 bases, J lost 0 bases, and 5 bases stayed unmatched. Germline V lookup: CDR1 SNHLY, CDR2 FYNNEI. This CDR3 has 15 residues. The CDR3 here is CASRRASGSTDTQYF. The CDR3 nucleotides read TGTGCCAGCAGAAGGGCTAGCGGGAGCACAGATACGCAGTATTTT.

This clone was picked up one time. The genes are TRBV11-2 and TRBJ1-2; a possible D gene is TRBD1 (6 bases). The length of the CDR3 is 14 residues. V was trimmed by 3 bases and J by 2 bases, leaving 10 bases between them. Germline V gene data show CDR1 as SGHAT and CDR2 as FQNNGV. Here the CDR3 DNA reads TGTGCCAGCAGCTTCGACCAGGGGAACTATGGCTACACCTTC. It codes for CASSFDQGNYGYTF.

The V call is TRBV18, the J call TRBJ2-1, with no clear D. The CDR3 has 17 amino acids. V was clipped by 3 bases and J by 3 bases, with 18 bases between them. Germline V gene data show CDR1 as KGHSH and CDR2 as LQKENI. CDR3 DNA: TGTGCCAGCTCACCCGGCGTTCTCCAGCGCCGCTACAATGAGCAGTTCTTC. Its protein is CASSPGVLQRRYNEQFF.

This sequence joins TRBV6-6 and TRBJ2-5; 7 bases map to TRBD1. V trimming: 6 bases; J trimming: 4 bases; junction bases outside the gene matches: 5. This CDR3 is 13 amino acids long. The germline gives CDR1 MNHNY, CDR2 SVGAGI (reference sequence). The CDR3 reads CASSLNRGETQYF. The DNA of the CDR3 is TGTGCCAGCAGCCTCAACAGGGGAGAGACCCAGTACTTC.

This clone was picked up a small number of times. This rearrangement joins TRBV7-9 to TRBJ2-2; 8 nucleotides agree with TRBD1. V shed 6 bases, J shed 6 bases, and the junction held 9 bases outside the gene matches. This CDR3 has 15 residues. Germline V lookup: CDR1 SEHNR, CDR2 FQNEAQ (reference sequence). In nucleotides, the CDR3 is TGTGCCAGCAGAAAAAGGACAGGGATCGCCGGGGAGCTGTTTTTT. Encoded protein: CASRKRTGIAGELFF. Full variable domain (remainder filled in from reference TRBV7-9 and TRBJ2-2): DTGVSQNPRHKITKRGQNVTFRCDPISEHNRLYWYRQTLGQGPEFLTYFQNEAQLEKSRLLSDRFSAERPKGSFSTLEIQRTEQGDSAMYLCASRKRTGIAGELFFGEGSRLTVL.

DNA of the CDR3: TGTGCCAGCAGTGAATGGTATGAGACTAGCGGAAACAATGAGCAGTTCTTC. Translation: CASSEWYETSGNNEQFF. The rearrangement joins TRBV2 to TRBJ2-1; 9 bases map to TRBD2. The CDR3 consists of 17 residues. CDR1 and CDR2 from the germline V gene are SNHLY and FYNNEI. V was pared by 2 bases and J by 5 bases, with 10 bases of the junction left unmatched.

Here the CDR3 DNA reads TGTGCCACCGGGACAGGCGGCTCGTATAATTCACCCCTCCACTTT. Translated, it gives CATGTGGSYNSPLHF. This sequence joins TRBV19 and TRBJ1-6; 8 nucleotides agree with TRBD1. CDR3 length: 15 amino acids. Trimming at V came to 10 bases and at J to 4 bases, leaving 9 bases not matched to a gene. Germline V CDR1 and CDR2: LNHDA, SQIVND (reference sequence).

This clone has just one count. This sequence joins TRBV21-1 and TRBJ1-5; TRBD1 reflects the table's D call only, with no check against the DNA. TRBV21-1 is given as a pseudogene. This CDR3 comprises 18 residues. The CDR3 reads CASSKRGIRDMSNQPQHF. In nucleotides, the CDR3 is TGTGCCAGCAGCAAAAGGGGGATCCGGGACATGAGCAATCAGCCCCAGCATTTT.

V and J are TRBV11-3 and TRBJ1-6; tentatively, D is TRBD1 (6 bases). The V and J ends lost 3 bases and 7 bases respectively, with 7 bases between them. The CDR3 spans 13 residues. From germline, CDR1 is SGHNT and CDR2 YENEEA. The CDR3 bases are TGTGCCAGCAGCTTCCAGGGGAATTCACCCCTCCACTTT. Its protein is CASSFQGNSPLHF.

The rearrangement joins TRBV28 to TRBJ1-5, with a possible D match to TRBD1 (6 bases). This CDR3 spans 13 amino acids. Germline assignment: CDR1 MDHEN and CDR2 SYDVKM. The V end lost 9 bases, the J end lost 1 base, and 10 bases lay between the germline ends. This chain's CDR3 is CASTGTSNQPQHF. DNA for the CDR3: TGTGCCAGTACCGGGACAAGCAATCAGCCCCAGCATTTT.

The V and J genes are TRBV5-6 and TRBJ2-7; a possible D gene is TRBD1 (6 bases). V was pared by 1 base and J by 12 bases, with 14 bases between. CDR1 and CDR2 from the germline V gene are SGHDT and YYEEEE. This CDR3 spans 12 amino acids. CDR3 amino acids: CASSLRVQGRYF. For the CDR3, the DNA is TGTGCCAGCAGCTTGAGGGTACAGGGACGGTACTTC. Combining the CDR3 with reference TRBV5-6 and TRBJ2-7 gives the whole variable domain DAGVTQSPTHLIKTRGQQVTLRCSPKSGHDTVSWYQQALGQGPQFIFQYYEEEERQRGNFPDRFSGHQFPNYSSELNVNALLLGDSALYLCASSLRVQGRYFGPGTRLTVT.

The CDR3 DNA follows: TGTGCCAGCAGCTTACCCAGGACAGGGGGCTACGAGCAGTACTTC. Its protein product is CASSLPRTGGYEQYF. V and J are TRBV7-9 and TRBJ2-7; 10 nucleotides align to TRBD1. Losses at the gene ends were 2 bases for V and 3 bases for J; bases not matched to a gene: 4. The CDR3 is made up of 15 amino acids. Germline lookup yields CDR1 SEHNR and CDR2 FQNEAQ (reference sequence).

V gene TRBV7-8 combines with J gene TRBJ1-3, with TRBD1 as a possible D gene (5 bases). CDR1 and CDR2 from the germline V gene are SGHVS and FQNEAQ. Trimming shortened V by 1 base and J by 0 bases, and 10 bases separated the two germline ends. The CDR3 has 16 residues. This CDR3 is CASSLGGGSSGNTIYF. The CDR3 nucleotides are TGTGCCAGCAGCTTAGGGGGCGGGAGCTCTGGAAACACCATATATTTT.

V and J are TRBV6-6 and TRBJ2-7, with a weak D call TRBD1 (6 bases). This CDR3 contains 13 residues. The germline V gene has CDR1 MNHNY and CDR2 SVGAGI (reference sequence). Trimming took off 7 bases at V and 1 base at J, with 11 bases between the two ends. The CDR3 DNA sequence: TGTGCCAGCAAAACAGGGATGTCCTACGAGCAGTACTTC. Its translation: CASKTGMSYEQYF.

The gene calls are TRBV2 and TRBJ2-2, with D hard to call. There are 14 residues in the CDR3. Per germline, CDR1 SNHLY and CDR2 FYNNEI. Trimming left V 1 base short and J 1 base short, with 4 bases between. The CDR3 here is CASSEGQNTGELFF. The CDR3 DNA sequence: TGTGCCAGCAGTGAAGGGCAGAACACCGGGGAGCTGTTTTTT.